This entry features one TCR beta chain sequence. No cognate antigen has been identified for it. Per-base quality was not reported, and no clone a single base away is much larger than it. This specimen comes from a study of blood T cell repertoires in COVID-19 (dated by TCRdb to 2020 to 2022). Background on the whole study: Collaborator samples came from the United States, Italy and Spain and covered acute and convalescent phases of COVID-19. The prospective study material was composed of cDNA or gDNA derived from T cells, B-cell-depleted T cells, or PBMCs. Subjects who had been exposed to COVID-19, were actively infected with it, or had recovered from it provided the deeply sampled blood TCRbeta repertoires that made up the dataset. The repertoires were released in a freely available public database intended as a resource for research on the immune response to SARS-CoV-2. Samples were obtained from the ongoing ImmuneRACE study (first 160 participants) and from 1,254 subjects provided by 6 global collaborators. Sample metadata almost always included a de-identified subject ID, COVID-19 status, age in years and sex. Where available, HLA class I and class II types were obtained from metadata supplied by the sample provider rather than from assay-based typing. What the study reported, not specific to this receptor: How much clinical and demographic metadata was included differed by source and by participant, and the metadata was provided uncurated.

The immunoSEQ Assay, a bias-controlled multiplex PCR, was used to amplify TCRbeta CDR3 regions from genomic DNA. Under the source paper's analysis protocol: Within the assay, amplification of reference gene primers was used to estimate how many nucleated cells each sample contained. To quantify the absolute abundance of each unique TCRbeta CDR3 rearrangement, sequence reads were collapsed and filtered. For each sample, productive Simpson clonality was calculated by taking the square root of Simpson's diversity index across productive rearrangements. The immuneACCESS repertoire file appears here via TCRdb, limited to in-frame rearrangements. These files lack a portion of the clones; in checked studies, under half of the deficit traces to unresolved V genes, and the cause of the others is not known. That table is the source of V, J and clone size, and D and trimming were worked out from the DNA. The sample table shows some 250,000 clones, and about 80% are seen once. Roughly 2% of the sample rests with the top ten.

Another Seattle source contributed samples from volunteer blood donors who had recovered from COVID-19. Collaborating institutions collected whole blood in K2EDTA tubes following their own protocols. For TCRbeta analysis, collaborators shipped samples in one of three forms: frozen whole blood, isolated PBMCs, or DNA extracted from either of those sample types. V and J are trimmed by 5 bases and 2 bases, and the gene matches miss 5 bases of the junction. Taken from the germline V gene, the CDR1 and CDR2 loops are SNHLY and FYNNEI. The CDR3 sequence holds 15 residues, the cysteine and phenylalanine included. The kept DNA is CDR3 alone, 45 bases in frame from the first base.

The chain is assembled from TRBV2 and TRBJ2-5, with 10 middle bases fitting TRBD2. The sequenced sample consisted of peripheral blood. This TCR was recovered from a man aged 30-40 years who had recovered from COVID-19. The base sequence is TGTGCCAGCAGTTCCCTTAGCGGGGGGCAAGAGACCCAGTACTTC. It codes for CASSSLSGGQETQYF.